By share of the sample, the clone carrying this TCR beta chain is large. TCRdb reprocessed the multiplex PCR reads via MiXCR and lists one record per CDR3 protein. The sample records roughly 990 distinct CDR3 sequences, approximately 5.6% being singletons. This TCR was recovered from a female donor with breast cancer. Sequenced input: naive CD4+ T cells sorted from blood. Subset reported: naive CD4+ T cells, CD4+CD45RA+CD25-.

Here the CDR3 DNA reads TGTGCCAGCAGTTTAGGCGAAATAGCCTATGGCTACACCTTC. Its translation: CASSLGEIAYGYTF. The chain joins TRBV12-3 or TRBV12-4 to TRBJ1-2; no reliable D call. This CDR3 is built from 14 residues. V was trimmed by 1 base and J by 4 bases, leaving 10 bases between them.